This TCR beta chain was retrieved from a study of cytomegalovirus exposure and HLA in healthy donors. Generated by immunoSEQ multiplex PCR, the TCRdb table keeps only in-frame clones and is missing some. The data hold about 400,000 clones, with approximately 90% observed a single time. CDR1 and CDR2 from the germline V gene are MDHEN and SYDVKM. There are 12 residues in the CDR3. The V and J ends lost 7 bases and 4 bases respectively, with 8 bases between them. This chain joins TRBV28 and TRBJ2-1; unclear D gene. The sample comprised PBMCs. The TCR was taken from a woman aged 18-29 years in good health and CMV-seronegative. DNA for the CDR3: TGTGCCAGCACCGCGCTGTACAATGAGCAGTTCTTC. This translates into CASTALYNEQFF. The full variable domain, completed using reference TRBV28 and TRBJ2-1, is DVKVTQSSRYLVKRTGEKVFLECVQDMDHENMFWYRQDPGLGLRLIYFSYDVKMKEKGDIPEGYSVSREKKERFSLILESASTNQTSMYLCASTALYNEQFFGPGTRLTVL.